The rows below give T cell receptor beta chains drawn from one sample of a study of shared clonotypes between healthy human individuals. Clones were sequenced by immunoSEQ multiplex PCR, and TCRdb holds only the in-frame ones, with some missing. The profile covers roughly 1,800,000 clones, with approximately 94% appearing a single time and less than 1.5% taken by the ten largest. Specimen: naive CD8+ T cells sorted from blood. The source of these receptors is a man aged 18 to 29 in good health. Each CDR3 is given without its conserved first and last residue. Each record gives: J gene, V gene, CDR3 protein.

J: TRBJ1-2
V: TRBV27
CDR3: ASGPLPTRYGYT

J: TRBJ1-2
V: TRBV5-4
CDR3: ASSLGPGTVPYGYT

J: TRBJ1-2
V: TRBV9
CDR3: ASRTQGAGYGYT

J: TRBJ1-3
V: TRBV4-1
CDR3: ASSQRTTSSGNTIY

J: TRBJ1-5
V: TRBV28
CDR3: ASHQDLRVRIQPQH

J: TRBJ2-7
V: TRBV21-1
CDR3: ASSKAPDRVYEQY

J: TRBJ2-7
V: TRBV5-4
CDR3: ASSLTEAPYEQY

J: TRBJ2-7
V: TRBV27
CDR3: ASSPDGLAALTDEQY

J: TRBJ2-4
V: TRBV6-1
CDR3: ASSELAGGLWAKNIQY

J: TRBJ1-3
V: TRBV19
CDR3: ASSIGGASGNTIY